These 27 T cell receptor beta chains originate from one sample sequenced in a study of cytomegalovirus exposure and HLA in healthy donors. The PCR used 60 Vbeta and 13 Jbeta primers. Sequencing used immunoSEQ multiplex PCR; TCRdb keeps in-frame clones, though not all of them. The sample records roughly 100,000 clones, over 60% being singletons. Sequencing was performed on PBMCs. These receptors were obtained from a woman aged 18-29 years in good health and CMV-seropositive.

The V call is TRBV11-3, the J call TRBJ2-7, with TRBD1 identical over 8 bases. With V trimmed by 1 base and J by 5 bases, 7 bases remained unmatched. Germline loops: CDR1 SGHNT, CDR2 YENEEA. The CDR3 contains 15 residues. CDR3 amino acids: CASSLGQGAYNEQYF. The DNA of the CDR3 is TGTGCCAGCAGCTTAGGGCAGGGGGCGTATAACGAGCAGTACTTC.

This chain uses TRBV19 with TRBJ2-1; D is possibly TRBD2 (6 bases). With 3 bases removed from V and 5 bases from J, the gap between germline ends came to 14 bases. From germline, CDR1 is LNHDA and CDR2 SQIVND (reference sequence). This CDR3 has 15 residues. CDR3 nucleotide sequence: TGTGCCAGTAGTATGGCGGTTAGCGGAAACAATGAGCAGTTCTTC. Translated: CASSMAVSGNNEQFF.

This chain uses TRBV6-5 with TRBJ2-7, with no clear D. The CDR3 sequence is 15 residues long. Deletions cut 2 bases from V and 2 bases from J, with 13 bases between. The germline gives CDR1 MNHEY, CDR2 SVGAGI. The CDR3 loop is CASSYHLAATYEQYF. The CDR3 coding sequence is TGTGCCAGCAGTTACCACCTCGCGGCTACCTACGAGCAGTACTTC.

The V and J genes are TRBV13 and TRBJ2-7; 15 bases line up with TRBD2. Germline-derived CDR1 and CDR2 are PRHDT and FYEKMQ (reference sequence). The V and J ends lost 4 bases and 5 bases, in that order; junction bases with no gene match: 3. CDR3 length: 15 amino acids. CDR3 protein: CASSWTSGRANEQYF. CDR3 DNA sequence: TGTGCCAGCAGCTGGACTAGCGGGAGGGCCAACGAGCAGTACTTC.

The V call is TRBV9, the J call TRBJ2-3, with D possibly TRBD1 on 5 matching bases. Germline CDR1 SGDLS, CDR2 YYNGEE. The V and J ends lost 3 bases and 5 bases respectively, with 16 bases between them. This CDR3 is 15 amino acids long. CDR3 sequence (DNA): TGTGCCAGCAGCGAGGGTGGGGCTGGTGGAGATACGCAGTATTTT. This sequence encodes CASSEGGAGGDTQYF.

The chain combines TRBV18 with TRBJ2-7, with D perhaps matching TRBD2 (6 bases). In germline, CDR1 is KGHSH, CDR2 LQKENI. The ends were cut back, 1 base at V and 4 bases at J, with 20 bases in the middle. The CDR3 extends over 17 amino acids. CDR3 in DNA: TGTGCCAGCTCACCACTACCCCCCGGCGGGGATCAATACGAGCAGTACTTC. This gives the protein CASSPLPPGGDQYEQYF.

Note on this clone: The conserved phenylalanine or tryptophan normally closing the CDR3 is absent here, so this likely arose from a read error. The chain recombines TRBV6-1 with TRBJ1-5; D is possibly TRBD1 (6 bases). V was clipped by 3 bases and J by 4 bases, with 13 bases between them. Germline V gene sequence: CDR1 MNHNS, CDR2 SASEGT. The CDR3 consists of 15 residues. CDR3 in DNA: TGTGCCAGCAGTGAGGTTATACAGGGAAATCAGCCCCAGCATGTT. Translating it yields CASSEVIQGNQPQHV.

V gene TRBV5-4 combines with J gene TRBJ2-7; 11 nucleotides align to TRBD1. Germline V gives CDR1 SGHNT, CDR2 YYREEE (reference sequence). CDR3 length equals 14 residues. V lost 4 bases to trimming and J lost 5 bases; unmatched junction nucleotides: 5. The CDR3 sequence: CASSQDRGLHEQYF. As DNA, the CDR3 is TGTGCCAGCAGCCAGGACAGGGGGCTACACGAGCAGTACTTC. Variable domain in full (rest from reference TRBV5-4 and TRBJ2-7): ETGVTQSPTHLIKTRGQQVTLRCSSQSGHNTVSWYQQALGQGPQFIFQYYREEENGRGNFPPRFSGLQFPNYSSELNVNALELDDSALYLCASSQDRGLHEQYFGPGTRLTVT.

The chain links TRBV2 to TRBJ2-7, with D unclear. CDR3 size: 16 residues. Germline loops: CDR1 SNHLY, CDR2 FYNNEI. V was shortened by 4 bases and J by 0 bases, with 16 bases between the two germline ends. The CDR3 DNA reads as TGTGCCAGCAGTGTATCCCCCCCTGGCCACTCCTACGAGCAGTACTTC. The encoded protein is CASSVSPPGHSYEQYF.

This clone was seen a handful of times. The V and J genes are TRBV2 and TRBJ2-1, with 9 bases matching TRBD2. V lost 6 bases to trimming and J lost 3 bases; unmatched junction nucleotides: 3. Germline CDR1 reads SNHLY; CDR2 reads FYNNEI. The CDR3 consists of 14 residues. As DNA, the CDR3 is TGTGCCAGCAGCGCGGGAGGGGTCTACAATGAGCAGTTCTTC. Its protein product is CASSAGGVYNEQFF.

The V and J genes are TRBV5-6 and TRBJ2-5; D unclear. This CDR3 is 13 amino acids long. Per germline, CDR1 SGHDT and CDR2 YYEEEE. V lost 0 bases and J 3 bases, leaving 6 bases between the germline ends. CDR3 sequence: CASSLDTEETQYF. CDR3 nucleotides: TGTGCCAGCAGCTTGGACACCGAAGAGACCCAGTACTTC.

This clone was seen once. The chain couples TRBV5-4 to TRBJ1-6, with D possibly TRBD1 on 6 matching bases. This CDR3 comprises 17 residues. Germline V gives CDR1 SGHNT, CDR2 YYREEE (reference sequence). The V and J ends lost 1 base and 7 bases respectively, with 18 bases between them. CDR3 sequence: CASSLIFTGLKNSPLHF. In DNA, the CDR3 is TGTGCCAGCAGCTTGATATTTACAGGGCTGAAAAATTCACCCCTCCACTTT.

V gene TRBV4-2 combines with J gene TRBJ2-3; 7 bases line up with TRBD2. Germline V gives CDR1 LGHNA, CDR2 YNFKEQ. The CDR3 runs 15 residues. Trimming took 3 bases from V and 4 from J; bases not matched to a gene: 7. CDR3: CASSQGNSGADTQYF. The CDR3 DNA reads TGTGCCAGCAGCCAGGGGAACAGCGGGGCAGATACGCAGTATTTT.

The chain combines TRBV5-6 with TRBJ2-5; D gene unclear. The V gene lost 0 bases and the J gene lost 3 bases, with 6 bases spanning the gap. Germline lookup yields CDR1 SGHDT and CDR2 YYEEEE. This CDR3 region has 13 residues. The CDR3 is CASSLDPKETQYF. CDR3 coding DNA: TGTGCCAGCAGCTTGGATCCTAAAGAGACCCAGTACTTC.

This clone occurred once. The CDR3 region is CASSFQEGNQPQHF. CDR3 sequence (DNA): TGTGCCAGCAGTTTCCAGGAGGGAAATCAGCCCCAGCATTTT. The gene calls are TRBV27 and TRBJ1-5; D is ambiguous. V was clipped by 3 bases and J by 4 bases, with 10 bases between them. CDR1 and CDR2 from the germline V gene are MNHEY and SMNVEV (reference sequence). The CDR3 length is 14 residues.

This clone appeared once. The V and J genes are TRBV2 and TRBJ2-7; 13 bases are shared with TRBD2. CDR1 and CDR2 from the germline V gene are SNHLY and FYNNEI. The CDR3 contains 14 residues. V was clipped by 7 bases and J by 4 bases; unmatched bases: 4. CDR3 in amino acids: CASKGLAGVYEQYF. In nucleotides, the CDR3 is TGTGCCAGCAAAGGACTAGCGGGAGTGTACGAGCAGTACTTC.

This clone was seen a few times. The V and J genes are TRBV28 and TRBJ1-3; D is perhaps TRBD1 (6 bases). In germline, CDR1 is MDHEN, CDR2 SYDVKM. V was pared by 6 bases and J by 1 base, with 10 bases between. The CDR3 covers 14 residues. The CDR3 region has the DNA TGTGCCAGCAGCCCCACAGGGTCTGGAAACACCATATATTTT. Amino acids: CASSPTGSGNTIYF.

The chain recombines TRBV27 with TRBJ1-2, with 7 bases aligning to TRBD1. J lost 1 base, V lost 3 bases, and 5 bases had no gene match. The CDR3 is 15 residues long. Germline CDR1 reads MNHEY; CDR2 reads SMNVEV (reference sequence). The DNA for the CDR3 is TGTGCCAGCAGTTTGGGGGGACAGAATAACTATGGCTACACCTTC. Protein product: CASSLGGQNNYGYTF.

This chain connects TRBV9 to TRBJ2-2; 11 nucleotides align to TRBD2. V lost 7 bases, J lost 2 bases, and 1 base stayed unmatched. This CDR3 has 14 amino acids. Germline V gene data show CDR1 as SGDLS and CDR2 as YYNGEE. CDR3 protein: CASRLAGNTGELFF. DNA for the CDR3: TGTGCCAGCCGACTAGCGGGAAACACCGGGGAGCTGTTTTTT. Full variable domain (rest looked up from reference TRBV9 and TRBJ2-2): DSGVTQTPKHLITATGQRVTLRCSPRSGDLSVYWYQQSLDQGLQFLIQYYNGEERAKGNILERFSAQQFPDLHSELNLSSLELGDSALYFCASRLAGNTGELFFGEGSRLTVL.

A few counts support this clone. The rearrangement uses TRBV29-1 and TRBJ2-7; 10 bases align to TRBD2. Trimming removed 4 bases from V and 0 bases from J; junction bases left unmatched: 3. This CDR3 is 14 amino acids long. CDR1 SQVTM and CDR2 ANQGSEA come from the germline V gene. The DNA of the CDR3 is TGCAGCGTTGTACCTAGCGGGAGCTCCTACGAGCAGTACTTC. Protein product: CSVVPSGSSYEQYF.

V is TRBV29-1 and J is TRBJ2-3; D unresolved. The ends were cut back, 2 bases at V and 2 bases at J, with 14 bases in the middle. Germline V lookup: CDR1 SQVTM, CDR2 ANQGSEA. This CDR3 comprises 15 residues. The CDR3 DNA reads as TGCAGCGTTGAACACAGCATCTCATACACAGATACGCAGTATTTT. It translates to CSVEHSISYTDTQYF.

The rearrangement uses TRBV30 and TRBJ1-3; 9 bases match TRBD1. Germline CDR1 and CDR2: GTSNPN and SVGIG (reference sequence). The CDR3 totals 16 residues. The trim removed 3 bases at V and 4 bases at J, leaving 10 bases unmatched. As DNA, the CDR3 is TGTGCCTGGAGACCGAGGGACAGGGTGAGAGGAAACACCATATATTTT. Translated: CAWRPRDRVRGNTIYF.

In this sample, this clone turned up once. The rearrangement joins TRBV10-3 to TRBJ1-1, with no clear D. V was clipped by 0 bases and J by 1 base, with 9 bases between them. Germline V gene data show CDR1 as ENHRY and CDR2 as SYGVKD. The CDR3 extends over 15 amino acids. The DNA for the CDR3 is TGTGCCATCAGTGAGTCGAGTCGGGGGAACACTGAAGCTTTCTTT. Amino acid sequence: CAISESSRGNTEAFF.

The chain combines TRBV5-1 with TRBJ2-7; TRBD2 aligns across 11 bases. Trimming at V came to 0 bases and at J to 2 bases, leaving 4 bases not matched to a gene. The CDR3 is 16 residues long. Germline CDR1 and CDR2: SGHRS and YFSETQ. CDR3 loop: CASSLGVAGGPYEQYF. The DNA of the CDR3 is TGCGCCAGCAGCTTGGGCGTAGCGGGAGGGCCCTACGAGCAGTACTTC.

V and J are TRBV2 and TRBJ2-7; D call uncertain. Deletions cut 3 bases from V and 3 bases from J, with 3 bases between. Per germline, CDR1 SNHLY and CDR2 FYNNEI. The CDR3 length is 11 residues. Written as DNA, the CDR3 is TGTGCCAGCAGTGACAGCTACGAGCAGTACTTC. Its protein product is CASSDSYEQYF.

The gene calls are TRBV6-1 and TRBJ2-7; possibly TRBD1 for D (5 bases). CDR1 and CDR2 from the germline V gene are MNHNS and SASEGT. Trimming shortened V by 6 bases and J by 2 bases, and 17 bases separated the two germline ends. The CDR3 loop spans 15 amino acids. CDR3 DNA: TGTGCCAGCAGGCAGACAGTTATCTCTACCTACGAGCAGTACTTC. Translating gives CASRQTVISTYEQYF.

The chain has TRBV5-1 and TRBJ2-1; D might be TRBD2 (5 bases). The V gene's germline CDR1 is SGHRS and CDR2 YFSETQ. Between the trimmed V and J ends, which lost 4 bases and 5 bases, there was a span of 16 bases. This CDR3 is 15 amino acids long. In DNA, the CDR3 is TGCGCCAGCAGCCCTTATAGCGTAGAACACAATGAGCAGTTCTTC. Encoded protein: CASSPYSVEHNEQFF.